The rows below give T cell receptor beta chains drawn from one sample of a study of cytomegalovirus exposure and HLA in healthy donors. Sequencing was performed with immunoSEQ multiplex PCR; in TCRdb, only in-frame clones are kept and a portion is missing. The sample contains 100,000 to 150,000 clones, around 70% of which appear only once. Material for sequencing was PBMCs. The receptors were gathered from a man between 35 and 55 years old in good health and CMV-seropositive. CDR3s include the opening cysteine and the closing phenylalanine or tryptophan. The D gene is left open where the match is weak. Not every row has a clone size; where given, it reads once, few, many or a size class.

d_call,clone_size,j_call,v_call,cdr3_nt,cdr3_aa
-,-,TRBJ2-3,TRBV9,TGTGCCAGCAGCCCCCGCTCGGTACCCACAGATACGCAGTATTTT,CASSPRSVPTDTQYF
-,-,TRBJ2-1,TRBV20-1,TGCAGTGCGGAGAGGAGAAATGAGCAGTTCTTC,CSAERRNEQFF
TRBD1,few,TRBJ1-1,TRBV2,TGTGCCAGCACCATGGGACAGCTGAACACTGAAGCTTTCTTT,CASTMGQLNTEAFF
TRBD2,once,TRBJ2-5,TRBV7-8,TGTGCCAGCAGCTTTCGGCTAGCGGGAGTCCCAAGCTCTGGGGAGCAGTACTTC,CASSFRLAGVPSSGEQYF
TRBD1,few,TRBJ1-6,TRBV5-1,TGCGCCAGCAGCTTGGGACAGGGGAATTCACCCCTCCACTTT,CASSLGQGNSPLHF
TRBD1,few,TRBJ2-7,TRBV18,TGTGCCAGCTCACCACTACCGGGACAGGGGGCGACTTACGAGCAGTACTTC,CASSPLPGQGATYEQYF
-,-,TRBJ2-3,TRBV11-2,TGTGCCAGCAGCTCGATAGGGGCCCTGAGTTTGGGCACAGATACGCAGTATTTT,CASSSIGALSLGTDTQYF
-,-,TRBJ2-7,TRBV6-5,TGTGCCAGCAGACTAACGGGGAGCTCCTACGAGCAGTACTTC,CASRLTGSSYEQYF
-,few,TRBJ2-2,TRBV29-1,TGCAGCGTTGACAGTTACACCGGGGAGCTGTTTTTT,CSVDSYTGELFF
-,few,TRBJ2-7,TRBV5-1,TGCGCCAGCAGCTTGGGATCGAGCGACAGGTCTTACGAGCAGTACTTC,CASSLGSSDRSYEQYF
TRBD1,-,TRBJ1-4,TRBV19,TGTGCCAGTAGTCGCCCGGGACAGGGTGAGGAAAAACTGTTTTTT,CASSRPGQGEEKLFF
-,-,TRBJ1-1,TRBV29-1,TGCAGCGTTGAAGGCCGTCCCACGGGCACTGAAGCTTTCTTT,CSVEGRPTGTEAFF
-,-,TRBJ2-1,TRBV10-3,TGTGCCATCAGTGGGCAGGGCTCCTACAATGAGCAGTTCTTC,CAISGQGSYNEQFF
TRBD2,-,TRBJ2-7,TRBV19,TGTGCCAGTAGTCTCCAACTAGCGGCCGCCTACGAGCAGTACTTC,CASSLQLAAAYEQYF
TRBD1,-,TRBJ2-7,TRBV19,TGTGCCAGCCTTGGGACAGGGACCTACGAGCAGTACTTC,CASLGTGTYEQYF
-,few,TRBJ1-6,TRBV12-2,TGTGCAAGTCGCTTAAAAGGGGTCGATCGGGATTCACCCCTCCACTTT,CASRLKGVDRDSPLHF
TRBD1,-,TRBJ2-2,TRBV5-1,TGCGCCAGCACCCGGACAGGGTGGGACACCGGGGAGCTGTTTTTT,CASTRTGWDTGELFF
-,-,TRBJ1-2,TRBV30,TGTGCCTGGAGCAGGGCCCAAGCTAACTATGGCTACACCTTC,CAWSRAQANYGYTF
-,-,TRBJ1-2,TRBV19,TGTGCCAGTAGCCCCCCGGGGGTAACCTATGGCTACACCTTC,CASSPPGVTYGYTF
TRBD1,-,TRBJ2-6,TRBV28,TGTGCCAGCAGTCTCGGGACAGGGGGCGCCCCTGGGGCCAACGTCCTGACTTTC,CASSLGTGGAPGANVLTF
-,-,TRBJ2-7,TRBV21-1,TGTGCCAGCAGCATGACAGGGGGGGAAAACTACGAGCAGTACTTC,CASSMTGGENYEQYF
TRBD1,-,TRBJ2-1,TRBV11-2,TGTGCCAGCAGCCGGACAGGGAGTGAGCAGTTCTTC,CASSRTGSEQFF
-,few,TRBJ2-7,TRBV2,TGTGCCAGCAGTGACGGGAAGAGCTCCTACGAGCAGTACTTC,CASSDGKSSYEQYF
TRBD1,-,TRBJ1-2,TRBV6-5,TGTGCCAGCAGTTATCAGGGGGGAAAGGGTGGCTACACCTTC,CASSYQGGKGGYTF
-,-,TRBJ2-7,TRBV6-4,TGTGCAGTCCCGGGAACCTTTATTGACTACGAGCAGTACTTC,CAVPGTFIDYEQYF
-,-,TRBJ2-3,TRBV5-6,TGTGCCAGCAGGCCTACGACTCTGTGGGGCACAGATACGCAGTATTTT,CASRPTTLWGTDTQYF
TRBD1,-,TRBJ2-5,TRBV5-1,TGCGCCAGCAGCTTGGTGACAGGGGTAGAGACCCAGTACTTC,CASSLVTGVETQYF
TRBD2,-,TRBJ2-7,TRBV19,TGTGCCAGTAGTACCACTCTAGCGGGAGGCTTCTCCTACGAGCAGTACTTC,CASSTTLAGGFSYEQYF
-,-,TRBJ2-3,TRBV11-2,TGTGCCAGCAGCTTAGGGTTAGCCGCGGATACGCAGTATTTT,CASSLGLAADTQYF
TRBD1,-,TRBJ1-2,TRBV29-1,TGCAGCGTTGAACAGGGGGACTATGGCTACACCTTC,CSVEQGDYGYTF
TRBD1,-,TRBJ2-5,TRBV15,TGTGCCACCAGCAGAGACAGGGGGCTCGAGATCCAGTACTTC,CATSRDRGLEIQYF